Following are 11 T cell receptor beta chains from one sample sequenced in a study of blood T cell repertoires in COVID-19. The assay was immunoSEQ multiplex PCR, and TCRdb's table has in-frame clones only and misses some. The sample shows 200,000 to 250,000 clones, around 86% of them seen only once. Sequenced input: PBMCs or T cells enriched from blood (not recorded which). Receptors were obtained from a woman in her 50s with acute COVID-19.

The V and J genes are TRBV25-1 and TRBJ1-5; D is possibly TRBD1 (5 bases). The CDR3 is made up of 13 amino acids. Between the trimmed V and J ends, which lost 8 bases and 9 bases, there was a span of 17 bases. Per germline, CDR1 MGHDK and CDR2 SYGVNS. CDR3 loop: CASPVGALRPQHF. Written as DNA, the CDR3 is TGTGCCAGCCCGGTTGGGGCTCTTCGGCCCCAGCATTTT.

The chain couples TRBV7-2 to TRBJ1-3, with 8 bases identical to TRBD1. The CDR3 is 16 amino acids. Looked up from germline, CDR1 is SGHTA and CDR2 is FQGNSA. Trimming cost V 4 bases and J 5 bases; bases outside gene matches: 10. Here the CDR3 DNA reads TGTGCCAGCAGCTCCGTCCCGGGACAGGTCCGAAACACCATATATTTT. Translated: CASSSVPGQVRNTIYF.

The chain employs TRBV5-6 and TRBJ2-5; 13 nucleotides match TRBD2. The V segment lost 2 bases and the J segment 5 bases; nucleotides outside the gene matches: 6. This CDR3 is built from 16 residues. The germline V gene encodes CDR1 SGHDT and CDR2 YYEEEE. The CDR3 is CASSFGLAGAGETQYF. The CDR3 DNA is TGTGCCAGCAGCTTTGGACTAGCGGGGGCCGGGGAGACCCAGTACTTC. Variable domain in full (rest from reference TRBV5-6 and TRBJ2-5): DAGVTQSPTHLIKTRGQQVTLRCSPKSGHDTVSWYQQALGQGPQFIFQYYEEEERQRGNFPDRFSGHQFPNYSSELNVNALLLGDSALYLCASSFGLAGAGETQYFGPGTRLLVL.

The gene calls are TRBV30 and TRBJ1-6; D not certain. This CDR3 is 14 amino acids long. The V and J ends lost 1 base and 10 bases respectively, with 14 bases between them. Germline V gene lookup returns CDR1 GTSNPN and CDR2 SVGIG (reference sequence). CDR3 sequence: CAWSGAGGKSPLHF. The DNA of the CDR3 is TGTGCCTGGAGTGGGGCAGGAGGAAAGTCACCCCTCCACTTT. Drawing the rest from reference TRBV30 and TRBJ1-6, the complete variable domain is SQTIHQWPATLVQPVGSPLSLECTVEGTSNPNLYWYRQAAGRGLQLLFYSVGIGQISSEVPQNLSASRPQDRQFILSSKKLLLSDSGFYLCAWSGAGGKSPLHFGNGTRLTVT.

This clone came up once. V usage is TRBV2 and J usage is TRBJ2-3, with a tentative D call TRBD1 (8 bases). CDR3 length equals 14 residues. Per germline, CDR1 SNHLY and CDR2 FYNNEI. V lost 8 bases and J lost 6, with 18 bases in between. CDR3 amino acids: CASLDRDYIDTQYF. CDR3 nucleotides: TGTGCCAGCTTGGACAGGGACTACATCGATACGCAGTATTTT.

The chain carries TRBV7-2 and TRBJ2-3; 9 bases map to TRBD1. The V gene's germline CDR1 is SGHTA and CDR2 FQGNSA. This CDR3 is built from 17 residues. V was clipped by 2 bases and J by 2 bases; unmatched bases: 8. The CDR3 spells CASSLSTGTGFTDTQYF. DNA for the CDR3: TGTGCCAGCAGCTTAAGTACCGGGACAGGGTTCACAGATACGCAGTATTTT.

The chain carries TRBV18 and TRBJ2-3, with 8 bases fitting TRBD1. J was trimmed by 3 bases and V by 1 base; bases with no gene match: 6. Germline CDR1 is KGHSH and CDR2 is LQKENI. The length of the CDR3 is 16 residues. Here the CDR3 DNA reads TGTGCCAGCTCACCACAAGCAGGGGGCAGGACAGATACGCAGTATTTT. Protein sequence: CASSPQAGGRTDTQYF.

The chain has TRBV7-2 and TRBJ1-5; the D is unclear. V was clipped by 2 bases and J by 0 bases, with 14 bases between them. The CDR3 spans 17 residues. CDR1 is SGHTA and CDR2 is FQGNSA in the germline V gene. The CDR3 coding sequence is TGTGCCAGCAGCTTAAATTCAGGAGGATATAGCAATCAGCCCCAGCATTTT. As protein: CASSLNSGGYSNQPQHF.

The chain joins TRBV11-2 to TRBJ1-1; weak D call: TRBD1 (6 bases). CDR3 length: 14 amino acids. Germline CDR1 reads SGHAT; CDR2 reads FQNNGV. V was pared by 5 bases and J by 4 bases, with 14 bases between. The CDR3 region has the DNA TGTGCCAGCAGCCTCCGGGGGGCTTTCACTGAAGCTTTCTTT. Translated: CASSLRGAFTEAFF.

The chain recombines TRBV3-1 (or the pseudogene TRBV3-2) with TRBJ1-1; maybe TRBD1 (5 bases). The CDR3 contains 14 residues. V dropped 5 bases and J dropped 5 bases, with 15 bases sitting between them. Germline CDR1 and CDR2: LGHDT and YNNKEL (reference sequence). The CDR3 protein is CASSTRGRQTEAFF. As DNA, the CDR3 is TGTGCCAGCAGCACCCGGGGGAGGCAAACTGAAGCTTTCTTT.

The CDR3 protein is CASSSFDGGGYEQYF. The CDR3 DNA reads TGTGCCAGCAGTTCCTTCGACGGGGGGGGCTACGAGCAGTACTTC. The rearrangement uses TRBV6-2 or TRBV6-3 and TRBJ2-7, with 8 bases that match TRBD2. The CDR3 totals 15 residues. Germline V gene data show CDR1 as MNHEY and CDR2 as SVGEGT. Trimming removed 4 bases from V and 3 bases from J; junction bases left unmatched: 8.